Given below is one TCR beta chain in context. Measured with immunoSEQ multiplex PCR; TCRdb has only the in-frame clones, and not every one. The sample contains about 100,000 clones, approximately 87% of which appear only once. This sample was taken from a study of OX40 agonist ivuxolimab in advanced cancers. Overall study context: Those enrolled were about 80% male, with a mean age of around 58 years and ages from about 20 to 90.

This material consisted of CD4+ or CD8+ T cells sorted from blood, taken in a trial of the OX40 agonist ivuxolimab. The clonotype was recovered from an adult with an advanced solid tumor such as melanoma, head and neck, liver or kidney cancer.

The CDR3 bases are TGTGCCAGCAGTACGACAGGGGTGGGGTATGGCTACACCTTC. This sequence encodes CASSTTGVGYGYTF. The rearrangement links TRBV6-1 to TRBJ1-2; TRBD1 aligns across 8 bases. Germline values: CDR1 MNHNS, CDR2 SASEGT. The CDR3 is made up of 14 amino acids. Trimming took 5 bases from V and 5 from J; bases not matched to a gene: 7.